Below, 3 T cell receptor beta chains from the same sample are listed, as sequenced in a study of blood T cell repertoires in COVID-19. Assay used: immunoSEQ multiplex PCR; TCRdb lists only in-frame clones, some missing. The top ten clones hold 6.9% of a sample with some 300,000 clones, 70% to 90% of them seen once. Sequencing input: peripheral blood. The receptors stem from a woman under 40 who had recovered from COVID-19.

The chain employs TRBV2 and TRBJ2-7; 8 nucleotides line up with TRBD1. J lost 3 bases, V lost 5 bases, and 9 bases had no gene match. From germline, CDR1 is SNHLY and CDR2 FYNNEI. The CDR3 sequence is 15 residues long. The CDR3 loop reads CASSSRSGTGYEQYF. CDR3 nucleotide sequence: TGTGCCAGCAGTTCGAGGTCCGGGACAGGCTACGAGCAGTACTTC.

The chain couples TRBV24-1 to TRBJ2-3, with 8 bases that match TRBD2. This CDR3 comprises 16 residues. The junction had 5 bases not matched to a gene; V was cut back by 2 bases and J by 2 bases. Looked up from germline, CDR1 is KGHDR and CDR2 is SFDVKD. CDR3: CATSDSRTSPTDTQYF. In DNA form, the CDR3 reads TGTGCCACCAGTGATTCTCGGACTAGCCCCACAGATACGCAGTATTTT.

The J gene is TRBJ1-1, the V gene TRBV23-1; 7 positions match TRBD1. TRBV23-1 counts as an open reading frame of uncertain function. The CDR3 runs 15 residues. V dropped 2 bases and J dropped 0; count of bases not matched to a gene: 3. CDR3 region: CASSQPRGMNTEAFF. The CDR3 DNA sequence: TGCGCCAGCAGTCAACCCAGGGGGATGAACACTGAAGCTTTCTTT.